The T cell receptor beta chain under discussion was sequenced for a study of low-dose radiotherapy and immunotherapy resistance in tumors. Study details: 1 Gy per fraction was delivered to Cohort 2 every two weeks, for 13 Gy total over 26 weeks. Every day for four cycles from cycle 1 day 1, patients took 300 mg of oral aspirin.

TRAV and TRBV primers primed cDNA for both TCRalpha and TCRbeta. TCR amplification involved about 19 PCR cycles with a constant-region primer and V-primer adapter. Using its own MiXCR run on the reads, TCRdb lists one record per CDR3 protein. The sample holds about 17,000 distinct CDR3 sequences, 70% seen once. It was nivolumab, ipilimumab, aspirin, low-dose cyclophosphamide and low-dose radiotherapy that donors received. All eligible patients presented with advanced solid tumors that contained no tumor-infiltrating lymphocytes. Trimming cost V 5 bases and J 0 bases, with 12 bases left between them. The CDR3 has 15 amino acids. Germline V CDR1 and CDR2: MNHNS, SASEGT.

The TCR originated in a human donor with advanced metastatic prostate, ovarian, gallbladder or colorectal cancer (not recorded which). This table probably holds off-target reads from a library built for another chain. V is TRBV6-1 and J is TRBJ2-3; the D gene is possibly TRBD2 (6 bases). The CDR3 here is CASSYSGLSTDTQYF. CDR3 DNA: TGTGCCAGCAGTTACTCGGGACTTAGCACAGATACGCAGTATTTT.